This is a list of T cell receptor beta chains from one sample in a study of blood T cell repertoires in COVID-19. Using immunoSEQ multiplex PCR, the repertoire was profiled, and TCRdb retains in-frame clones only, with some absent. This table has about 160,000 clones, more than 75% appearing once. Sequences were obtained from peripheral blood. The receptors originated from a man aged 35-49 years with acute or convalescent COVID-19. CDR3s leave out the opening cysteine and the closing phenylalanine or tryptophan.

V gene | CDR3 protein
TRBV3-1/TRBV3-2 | ASSRYGQVSYNEQF
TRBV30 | AWIGQGEIGYT
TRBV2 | ATGTLNTEAF
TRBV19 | ASSLTGPGGTEAF
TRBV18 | ASSPRDRGDYGYT
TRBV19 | ASSTGRGDQPQH
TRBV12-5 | ASGGFEGANVLT
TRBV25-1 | ASRADTMQPQH
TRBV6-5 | ASIRGGGQNYGYT
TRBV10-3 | AISESRSSYNSPLH
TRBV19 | ASAGLAGREQF
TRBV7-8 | ASSLGSYSATDTQY
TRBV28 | ASSLPTSYSNQPQH
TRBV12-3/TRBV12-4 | ASSLTRGNTIY
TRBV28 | ASSLSGNTIY
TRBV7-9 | ASSSTGHSYEQY
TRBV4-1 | ASSQDGGQLY
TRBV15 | ATSRVGGDTGELF
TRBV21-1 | ARTEEAGGRDIQY
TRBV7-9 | ASSLVRQPYSNQPQH
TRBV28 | ASSRRGNQPQH
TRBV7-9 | ASSQRERAF
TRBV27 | GGTAGGPDEQF
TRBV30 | AVLTGLNYGYT
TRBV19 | ASSVFYSSNQPQH
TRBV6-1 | ASSEEQYSYYSPLH
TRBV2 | ASSALAGGGDTQY
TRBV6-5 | ASSTGTEQY
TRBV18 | ASSPPDRGEDGYT
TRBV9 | ASSPRGDGNQPQH
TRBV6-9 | ASSYRGDRIGNYGYT
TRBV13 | ASSPGTEAF
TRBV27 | ASSPRVAGSYEQY
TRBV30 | AWSKQAMNTEAF
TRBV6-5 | ASSYSPDRGGYGYT